A selection of T cell receptor beta chains follows, all from one sample in a study of blood T cell repertoires in COVID-19. Profiling relied on immunoSEQ multiplex PCR, and the TCRdb table lists in-frame clones only, not all of them. This sample carries 300,000 to 450,000 clones, approximately 87% of them seen once, and the ten largest clones take 1.3%. The source material was PBMCs or T cells enriched from blood (not recorded which). The receptors stem from a man aged 30 to 45 who had recovered from COVID-19. The CDR3 runs from the conserved cysteine through the conserved F or W. The D gene is left open where the match is weak. Clone sizes are given selectively: once, few, many, or a class where the clone is expanded.

j_gene	v_gene	abundance	d_gene	CDR3nt	CDR3aa
TRBJ2-3	TRBV19	-	-	TGTGCCAGTAGTGCCGAGGGAGGAGATACGCAGTATTTT	CASSAEGGDTQYF
TRBJ1-1	TRBV11-2	-	-	TGTGCCAGCAGCTATACAGTGAACACTGAAGCTTTCTTT	CASSYTVNTEAFF
TRBJ1-2	TRBV3-1/TRBV3-2	-	TRBD1	TGTGCCAGCAGTCCCGGACAGGGCGGGTATGGCTACACCTTC	CASSPGQGGYGYTF
TRBJ1-2	TRBV3-1/TRBV3-2	-	-	TGTGCCAGCAGCCTGACAGAGGCTAACTATGGCTACACCTTC	CASSLTEANYGYTF
TRBJ1-5	TRBV6-4	-	-	TGTGCCAGCTGGGGACACCGAAAGCTATATAGCAATCAGCCCCAGCATTTT	CASWGHRKLYSNQPQHF
TRBJ1-4	TRBV9	-	-	TGTGCCAGCAGCGTAGTCGGGGGGATCGAAGGAGAAAAACTGTTTTTT	CASSVVGGIEGEKLFF
TRBJ1-3	TRBV5-3	-	TRBD1	TGTGCCAGATTAGACACCCTTTACAGGGGGCACGGTGGAAACACCATATATTTT	CARLDTLYRGHGGNTIYF
TRBJ2-7	TRBV7-8	few	-	TGTGCCAGCACCCAACCGACAGAGAGTTACGAGCAGTACTTC	CASTQPTESYEQYF
TRBJ2-7	TRBV6-5	-	TRBD2	TGTGCCAGCCGGCCGGGACTAGGCTACGAGCAGTACTTC	CASRPGLGYEQYF
TRBJ1-5	TRBV25-1	-	-	TGTGCCAGCAGTGAATCCGGGACTGAAGATCAGCCCCAGCATTTT	CASSESGTEDQPQHF